The entry below gives a single T cell receptor beta chain sequence along with its context. The antigen remains undetermined. This entry comes from a study of identifying expanded T cells in peripheral blood. Study-level points and caveats: Variance in clone template counts between approximately two-week samples significantly increased with total template count across all healthy donors.

Trimming removed 0 bases from V and 4 bases from J; junction bases left unmatched: 9. CDR3 length equals 17 residues. The V gene's germline CDR1 is SGHNT and CDR2 YYREEE (reference sequence). Generated by immunoSEQ multiplex PCR, the TCRdb table keeps only in-frame clones and is missing some. The data contain over 70,000 clones, around nine tenths of them singletons. The chain recombines TRBV5-4 with TRBJ2-3, with 9 bases lining up with TRBD1. The sequenced sample was blood. The TCR was taken from a person aged 18 to 69 in good health. The CDR3 sequence is CASSLGSGDRGADTQYF. The CDR3 bases are TGTGCCAGCAGCTTGGGGTCCGGCGACAGGGGGGCAGATACGCAGTATTTT.